The 28 T cell receptor beta chains given below trace back to one sample, sequenced in a study of graft-versus-host responses after intestinal transplantation. This table comes from immunoSEQ multiplex PCR, and its TCRdb copy is limited to in-frame clones, with some not included. The sample holds some 97,000 clones, roughly nine tenths seen once. No cognate antigen is known for these TCRs. Sequenced material: unstimulated CD4+ T cells sorted from spleen or lymph node cells, taken before transplant. These receptors were collected from a human donor who was the organ donor for an intestinal transplant.

The V call is TRBV30, the J call TRBJ2-5; the D gene could be TRBD1 or TRBD2 (6 bases each). Germline V gene sequence: CDR1 GTSNPN, CDR2 SVGIG (reference sequence). This CDR3 has 12 amino acids. Between the trimmed V and J ends, which lost 0 bases and 14 bases, there was a span of 16 bases. In DNA form, the CDR3 reads TGTGCCTGGAGTGTAGTAGGGGGGAGTCCTTACTTC. Its protein is CAWSVVGGSPYF.

This clone was seen a few times. The rearrangement joins TRBV4-2 to TRBJ1-2; unclear D gene. The CDR3 runs to 15 residues. CDR1 is LGHNA and CDR2 is YNFKEQ in the germline V gene. Trimming cost V 1 base and J 3 bases, with 12 bases left between them. The CDR3: CASSQAAGEYYGYTF. CDR3 bases: TGTGCCAGCAGCCAAGCGGCCGGGGAATACTATGGCTACACCTTC.

The chain has TRBV7-3 and TRBJ2-5; perhaps TRBD2 as D (5 bases). V gave up 1 base and J gave up 2 bases, with 8 bases separating them. Germline loops: CDR1 SGHTA, CDR2 FQGTGA. This CDR3 comprises 14 residues. The CDR3 DNA reads TGTGCCAGCAGCTTAAGGGGAGTACAAGAGACCCAGTACTTC. This gives the protein CASSLRGVQETQYF.

The chain links TRBV20-1 to TRBJ1-2; D unclear. Trimming removed 6 bases at V and 4 bases at J, with 9 bases between. This CDR3 region has 11 residues. Germline assignment: CDR1 DFQATT and CDR2 SNEGSKA (reference sequence). CDR3 protein: CSARRSYGYTF. For the CDR3, the DNA is TGCAGTGCCCGAAGAAGCTATGGCTACACCTTC.

The chain carries TRBV5-1 and TRBJ1-1; D is possibly TRBD1 (6 bases). Germline values: CDR1 SGHRS, CDR2 YFSETQ. With 0 bases removed from V and 0 bases from J, the gap between germline ends came to 18 bases. The CDR3 length is 18 residues. The CDR3 loop is CASSLVRGLRGLNTEAFF. CDR3 bases: TGCGCCAGCAGCTTGGTACGGGGGCTCCGGGGCCTGAACACTGAAGCTTTCTTT.

This rearrangement joins TRBV30 to TRBJ2-3, with D possibly TRBD1 on 6 matching bases. This CDR3 is 14 amino acids long. V lost 0 bases to trimming and J lost 3 bases, with 10 bases between them. Germline assignment: CDR1 GTSNPN and CDR2 SVGIG (reference sequence). CDR3 residues: CAWSVQGVTDTQYF. The DNA for the CDR3 is TGTGCCTGGAGTGTACAGGGAGTAACAGATACGCAGTATTTT.

V and J are TRBV10-2 and TRBJ2-3; TRBD2 matches at 9 bases. This CDR3 contains 15 residues. J lost 1 base, V lost 4 bases, and 3 bases had no gene match. CDR1 is WSHSY, CDR2 SAAADI, per germline. The CDR3 nucleotides are TGCGCCAGCAGTGGATTAGCGGGGGGCACAGATACGCAGTATTTT. Translated: CASSGLAGGTDTQYF.

The chain joins TRBV7-9 to TRBJ1-2, with 10 nucleotides matching TRBD1. V shed 3 bases, J shed 4 bases, and the junction held 2 bases outside the gene matches. This CDR3 contains 14 residues. The germline gives CDR1 SEHNR, CDR2 FQNEAQ (reference sequence). In DNA, the CDR3 is TGTGCCAGCAGCTTGAGGACAGGGGGCTATGGCTACACCTTC. It codes for CASSLRTGGYGYTF.

V and J are TRBV5-1 and TRBJ2-2, with D possibly TRBD2 on 6 matching bases. With 2 bases removed from V and 4 bases from J, the gap between germline ends came to 12 bases. Germline V gene sequence: CDR1 SGHRS, CDR2 YFSETQ. The CDR3 extends over 15 amino acids. CDR3 amino acids: CASSLGTPITGELFF. The CDR3 DNA sequence: TGCGCCAGCAGCTTAGGGACTCCGATCACCGGGGAGCTGTTTTTT.

The V call is TRBV5-4, the J call TRBJ1-2; possible D gene TRBD1, 5 bases. Germline lookup yields CDR1 SGHNT and CDR2 YYREEE (reference sequence). The V and J ends lost 3 bases and 6 bases respectively, with 12 bases between them. The CDR3 covers 13 residues. The CDR3 region has the DNA TGTGCCAGCAGCTCCAGACAGCCTGATGGCTACACCTTC. Its protein is CASSSRQPDGYTF.

V is TRBV10-1 and J is TRBJ1-1, with D hard to call. CDR3 length: 13 residues. CDR1 is WNHNN and CDR2 is SYGVQD in the germline V gene (reference sequence). V lost 6 bases and J lost 0, with 8 bases in between. CDR3 DNA sequence: TGCGCCAGCAGCGGAGATCTGAACACTGAAGCTTTCTTT. Protein sequence: CASSGDLNTEAFF.

The chain couples TRBV28 to TRBJ1-2; D is unclear. Germline values: CDR1 MDHEN, CDR2 SYDVKM. The V end lost 7 bases, the J end lost 4 bases, and 16 bases lay between the germline ends. The CDR3 is 14 amino acids. In DNA form, the CDR3 reads TGTGCCAGCACTCCCTCCCGGGCACGCTATGGCTACACCTTC. Translating it yields CASTPSRARYGYTF.

This clone was picked up a small number of times. The rearrangement joins TRBV10-3 to TRBJ1-6; D perhaps matches TRBD1 (6 bases). The CDR3 contains 14 residues. Germline loops: CDR1 ENHRY, CDR2 SYGVKD. V was clipped by 0 bases and J by 8 bases, with 8 bases between them. The DNA of the CDR3 is TGTGCCATCAGTGAGTCCAGGGGAGATTCACCCCTCCACTTT. As protein: CAISESRGDSPLHF.

CDR3 in DNA: TGTGCCAGCAGAACCCCTAGGGGAGCCCTTCACGAGCAGTACTTC. The encoded protein is CASRTPRGALHEQYF. The V and J genes are TRBV28 and TRBJ2-7; D tentatively reads TRBD1 or TRBD2 (5 bases each). Trimming left V 6 bases short and J 5 bases short, with 20 bases between. The germline gives CDR1 MDHEN, CDR2 SYDVKM. The CDR3 length is 15 residues.

The sample holds a few counts of this clone. A read error may account for a junction end that differs from germline. The chain carries TRBV7-9 and TRBJ1-4; D is unresolved. The germline V gene encodes CDR1 SEHNR and CDR2 FQNEAQ (reference sequence). CDR3 length equals 12 residues. The CDR3 is CASSLELGEPCF. The CDR3 coding sequence is TGTGCCAGCAGCTTAGAATTAGGAGAACCTTGTTTT.

The CDR3 sequence: CASSLGAAGETQYF. CDR3 sequence (DNA): TGTGCCAGCAGCTTAGGGGCGGCGGGGGAGACCCAGTACTTC. This chain joins TRBV11-2 and TRBJ2-5; possible D gene TRBD2, 6 bases. The germline V gene encodes CDR1 SGHAT and CDR2 FQNNGV. V was shortened by 1 base and J by 5 bases, with 11 bases between the two germline ends. The CDR3 sequence is 14 residues long.

This clone appeared a single time. The rearrangement uses TRBV9 and TRBJ2-2; D ambiguous. Germline CDR1 and CDR2: SGDLS and YYNGEE. V gave up 4 bases and J gave up 4 bases, with 20 bases separating them. The CDR3 has 17 amino acids. The CDR3 sequence: CASSPRPLAPTTGELFF. The CDR3 nucleotides are TGTGCCAGCAGCCCCCGGCCCCTGGCACCTACCACCGGGGAGCTGTTTTTT.

This chain uses TRBV5-1 with TRBJ1-2; D is possibly TRBD1 (5 bases). Germline-derived CDR1 and CDR2 are SGHRS and YFSETQ. The V end was cut by 6 bases, the J end by 1 base, with 16 bases between. This CDR3 comprises 15 residues. CDR3 amino acids: CASTPGAGGNYGYTF. DNA for the CDR3: TGCGCCAGCACCCCCGGGGCCGGGGGTAACTATGGCTACACCTTC.

The chain recombines TRBV5-1 with TRBJ1-1; perhaps TRBD1 as D (5 bases). The V and J ends lost 7 bases and 2 bases respectively, with 12 bases between them. From germline, CDR1 is SGHRS and CDR2 YFSETQ. The CDR3 is made up of 13 amino acids. CDR3 in amino acids: CASSVGGNTEAFF. The CDR3 DNA reads as TGCGCCAGCTCCGTGGGGGGAAACACTGAAGCTTTCTTT.

The J gene is TRBJ2-1, the V gene TRBV21-1; the DNA was not used to check the table's D call, TRBD2. TRBV21-1 is a known pseudogene. The CDR3 covers 18 residues. Here the CDR3 reads CASSHQSKRGASYNEQFF. The CDR3 DNA reads TGTGCCAGCAGCCACCAATCTAAGCGGGGGGCTTCCTACAATGAGCAGTTCTTC.

The chain links TRBV6-5 to TRBJ1-2; 9 nucleotides align to TRBD1. The ends lost 6 bases at V and 6 bases at J; junction bases unmatched: 8. The CDR3 contains 14 residues. CDR1 and CDR2 from the germline V gene are MNHEY and SVGAGI. DNA of the CDR3: TGTGCCAGCAGGGGGTCGGGACAGGGCCATGGCTACACCTTC. Translated, it gives CASRGSGQGHGYTF.

The table lists this clone with a few counts. Within the sample, other DNA sequences also encode this same CDR3. The chain employs TRBV4-1 and TRBJ1-4; no reliable D call. V was trimmed by 1 base and J by 8 bases, leaving 8 bases between them. Germline V gives CDR1 MGHRA, CDR2 YSYEKL. This CDR3 has 13 amino acids. As DNA, the CDR3 is TGCGCCAGCAGCCAAGTTAGAGGGGAAAAACTGTTTTTT. It is translated as CASSQVRGEKLFF.

The chain couples TRBV11-2 to TRBJ1-2; D is possibly TRBD1 (5 bases). V lost 5 bases, J lost 4 bases, and 17 bases lay in between. CDR1 and CDR2 (germline): SGHAT, FQNNGV. The CDR3 is 15 amino acids. The CDR3 loop is CASSQGGAGFYGYTF. The CDR3, as DNA: TGTGCCAGCAGCCAAGGCGGGGCAGGGTTCTATGGCTACACCTTC.

This clone was counted once. The chain uses TRBV11-2 and TRBJ2-7; 8 bases fit TRBD1. The V gene end was trimmed by 3 bases and the J gene end by 1 base; junction bases not matched to a gene: 5. Looked up from germline, CDR1 is SGHAT and CDR2 is FQNNGV. The CDR3 is made up of 15 amino acids. The CDR3 sequence is CASSLSGGESYEQYF. In DNA, the CDR3 is TGTGCCAGCAGCTTGTCAGGGGGCGAGTCCTACGAGCAGTACTTC.

This clone came up once. The rearrangement links TRBV11-3 to TRBJ2-5; TRBD1 might be the D (6 bases). The J call is uncertain, as TRBJ2-7 better fits the DNA end. This CDR3 has 12 amino acids. Per the germline V gene, CDR1 is SGHNT and CDR2 is YENEEA. The CDR3 bases are TGTGCCAGCAGCTTATCAGGGGACGAGCAGTACTTC. Translating it yields CASSLSGDEQYF.

This clone appeared a few times. Other DNA sequences from this sample encode an identical CDR3 as well. In DNA, the CDR3 is TGTGCCAGCTCACCACAGGGGGACACTGAAGCTTTCTTT. The encoded protein is CASSPQGDTEAFF. This chain joins TRBV18 and TRBJ1-1, with D possibly being TRBD1 (6 bases). Germline values: CDR1 KGHSH, CDR2 LQKENI. This CDR3 has 13 residues. V dropped 1 base and J dropped 3 bases, with 6 bases sitting between them.

The chain is built from TRBV11-3 and TRBJ2-1, with D possibly TRBD1 on 6 matching bases. The CDR3 spans 16 residues. V was trimmed by 5 bases and J by 2 bases, leaving 16 bases between them. The V gene's germline CDR1 is SGHNT and CDR2 YENEEA. The CDR3, as DNA: TGTGCCAGCAGCCCCCAAGGGGGACCGACCTACAATGAGCAGTTCTTC. Its translation: CASSPQGGPTYNEQFF.

The CDR3 nucleotides are TGTGCCAGCAGCTTAGTGAGTGAAGGGGGCTACACCTTC. It is translated as CASSLVSEGGYTF. The chain is built from TRBV7-8 and TRBJ1-2; no clear D gene. Per germline, CDR1 SGHVS and CDR2 FQNEAQ. The CDR3 covers 13 residues. V lost 1 base to trimming and J lost 8 bases, with 11 bases between them. Full variable domain (remainder filled in from reference TRBV7-8 and TRBJ1-2): GAGVSQSPRYKVAKRGQDVALRCDPISGHVSLFWYQQALGQGPEFLTYFQNEAQLDKSGLPSDRFFAERPEGSVSTLKIQRTQQEDSAVYLCASSLVSEGGYTFGSGTRLTVV.